Listed below are T cell receptor beta chains from one sample, sequenced in a study of radiotherapy plus CTLA-4 blockade in lung cancer. The data were produced by immunoSEQ multiplex PCR, yet TCRdb's version contains in-frame clones alone and is incomplete. The repertoire has more than 50,000 clones, roughly 76% of them found once; the top ten carry 2.5% to 3.5%. The sequencing used peripheral blood, collected from a patient treated with radiotherapy plus ipilimumab. These receptors all come from a human donor with non-small cell lung cancer who had a complete response to radiotherapy plus ipilimumab. CDR3s include the opening cysteine and the closing phenylalanine or tryptophan. D genes are given only for firm matches. Clone size is given for some rows only: seen once, a few or many times, or a class if the clone is expanded.

j_gene,abundance,v_gene,d_gene,CDR3aa,CDR3nt
TRBJ2-7,NA,TRBV29-1,NA,CSVITFYEQYF,TGCAGCGTTATCACTTTCTACGAGCAGTACTTC
TRBJ2-7,once,TRBV6-6,NA,CASSPSGGPYEQYF,TGTGCCAGCAGCCCCTCAGGTGGCCCCTACGAGCAGTACTTC
TRBJ2-5,NA,TRBV28,NA,CASSFGGGGMETQYF,TGTGCCAGCAGTTTCGGCGGCGGCGGGATGGAGACCCAGTACTTC
TRBJ1-2,NA,TRBV6-5,NA,CASKRTGSWGYTF,TGTGCCAGCAAACGAACGGGGTCGTGGGGCTACACCTTC
TRBJ1-1,NA,TRBV7-9,TRBD1,CASSLYSQGVAEAFF,TGTGCCAGCAGCTTATACTCACAGGGGGTCGCTGAAGCTTTCTTT
TRBJ2-3,NA,TRBV7-8,TRBD2,CASSFGGPGGRDTQYF,TGTGCCAGCAGCTTCGGTGGGCCGGGAGGACGGGATACGCAGTATTTT
TRBJ2-3,few,TRBV7-7,NA,CASSLNPSSSTDTQYF,TGTGCCAGCAGCTTAAATCCTAGTAGTAGCACAGATACGCAGTATTTT
TRBJ2-5,NA,TRBV6-1,TRBD2,CASSEAVIAGGVRETQYF,TGTGCCAGCAGTGAAGCGGTAATAGCGGGAGGAGTTCGAGAGACCCAGTACTTC
TRBJ2-5,NA,TRBV28,NA,CASSPGGGGLGTQYF,TGTGCCAGCAGCCCGGGGGGCGGAGGGCTGGGGACCCAGTACTTC
TRBJ2-3,NA,TRBV29-1,TRBD2,CSVEDPGGGTDTQYF,TGCAGCGTTGAAGATCCGGGGGGGGGCACAGATACGCAGTATTTT
TRBJ2-4,once,TRBV2,TRBD2,CASSRTSGRASAKNIQYF,TGTGCCAGCAGCCGGACTAGCGGGAGGGCCTCAGCCAAAAACATTCAGTACTTC
TRBJ1-1,large,TRBV19,TRBD1,CATRPGGGTEAFF,TGTGCCACCCGACCAGGGGGCGGCACTGAAGCTTTCTTT
TRBJ2-1,NA,TRBV18,NA,CASSPAEGSYNEQFF,TGTGCCAGCTCACCGGCCGAGGGATCCTACAATGAGCAGTTCTTC
TRBJ1-2,NA,TRBV6-5,NA,CASREGNYGYTF,TGTGCCAGCAGGGAGGGGAACTATGGCTACACCTTC
TRBJ2-3,few,TRBV7-7,TRBD2,CASSSGLAGTDTQYF,TGTGCCAGCAGCTCAGGACTAGCGGGCACAGATACGCAGTATTTT
TRBJ2-5,NA,TRBV7-9,TRBD2,CATLLAGTRGETQYF,TGTGCCACCCTCCTCGCCGGGACTAGGGGAGAGACCCAGTACTTC